One and the same sample provided the 27 T cell receptor beta chains below, sequenced in a study of OX40 agonist ivuxolimab in advanced cancers. Libraries were prepared by immunoSEQ multiplex PCR; TCRdb keeps only in-frame clonotypes and omits some of them. The profile shows 70,000 to 90,000 clones, roughly nine tenths of them singletons. The starting material was CD4+ or CD8+ T cells sorted from blood, obtained in a trial of the OX40 agonist ivuxolimab. The receptors come from an adult with an advanced solid tumor such as melanoma, head and neck, liver or kidney cancer.

This clone has a single count. The DNA for the CDR3 is TGTGCCTGGAGTAGGCTTGGGGGATTGGACGAAAAACTGTTTTTT. Translating it yields CAWSRLGGLDEKLFF. V and J are TRBV30 and TRBJ1-4; D might be TRBD1 (5 bases). Germline V gene data show CDR1 as GTSNPN and CDR2 as SVGIG (reference sequence). V was cut by 2 bases and J by 8 bases, with 18 bases left in between. This CDR3 spans 15 amino acids. Looking up the rest from reference TRBV30 and TRBJ1-4 gives the full variable domain: SQTIHQWPATLVQPVGSPLSLECTVEGTSNPNLYWYRQAAGRGLQLLFYSVGIGQISSEVPQNLSASRPQDRQFILSSKKLLLSDSGFYLCAWSRLGGLDEKLFFGSGTQLSVL.

V gene TRBV27 combines with J gene TRBJ2-3, with D possibly matching TRBD1 (6 bases). Trimming removed 9 bases at V and 6 bases at J, with 22 bases between. Germline CDR1 MNHEY, CDR2 SMNVEV (reference sequence). There are 15 residues in the CDR3. DNA of the CDR3: TGTGCCAGTTCCCTGATACAGGGTCAAACGGATACGCAGTATTTT. It codes for CASSLIQGQTDTQYF.

The J gene is TRBJ2-5, the V gene TRBV13; 10 nucleotides match TRBD1. CDR1 and CDR2 from the germline V gene are PRHDT and FYEKMQ (reference sequence). This CDR3 has 14 residues. The V gene end was trimmed by 4 bases and the J gene end by 4 bases; junction bases not matched to a gene: 3. CDR3 in DNA: TGTGCCAGCAGCTATGGGGACAGGGGAGAGACCCAGTACTTC. Translation gives CASSYGDRGETQYF.

The rearrangement uses TRBV7-9 and TRBJ2-2; D ambiguous. Trimming took off 4 bases at V and 6 bases at J, with 0 bases between the two ends. The length of the CDR3 is 10 residues. Germline CDR1 is SEHNR and CDR2 is FQNEAQ (reference sequence). CDR3 in amino acids: CASSSGELFF. Here the CDR3 DNA reads TGTGCCAGCAGCTCCGGGGAGCTGTTTTTT. Looking up the rest from reference TRBV7-9 and TRBJ2-2 gives the full variable domain: DTGVSQNPRHKITKRGQNVTFRCDPISEHNRLYWYRQTLGQGPEFLTYFQNEAQLEKSRLLSDRFSAERPKGSFSTLEIQRTEQGDSAMYLCASSSGELFFGEGSRLTVL.

The rearrangement links TRBV6-5 to TRBJ2-5, with 7 nucleotides matching TRBD1. TRBJ2-7 explains the end of the DNA better; the J call may be wrong. Per the germline V gene, CDR1 is MNHEY and CDR2 is SVGAGI. This CDR3 contains 12 residues. CDR3 sequence: CASSLQGYEQYF. The CDR3 DNA reads TGTGCCAGCAGTTTACAGGGGTACGAGCAGTACTTC.

V gene TRBV4-2 combines with J gene TRBJ1-3; TRBD1 agrees at 9 bases. Germline trimming cut 5 bases from V and 3 bases from J; bases unmatched to any gene: 11. The CDR3 has 17 amino acids. The germline V gene has CDR1 LGHNA and CDR2 YNFKEQ. In DNA, the CDR3 is TGTGCCAGCAGCTCGACCGGGACAGGGTACATTGGAAACACCATATATTTT. Encoded protein: CASSSTGTGYIGNTIYF.

This chain uses TRBV6-5 with TRBJ1-3; D unclear. The CDR3 consists of 14 residues. V lost 6 bases, J lost 3 bases, and 12 bases lay in between. The germline V gene has CDR1 MNHEY and CDR2 SVGAGI. This CDR3 reads CASSLIGSGNTIYF. The CDR3 coding sequence is TGTGCCAGCAGCTTAATCGGTAGTGGAAACACCATATATTTT.

The rearrangement uses TRBV7-3 and TRBJ2-1; D may correspond to TRBD1 or TRBD2 (5 bases each). This CDR3 contains 14 residues. The germline V gene has CDR1 SGHTA and CDR2 FQGTGA. Trimming left V 2 bases short and J 6 bases short, with 11 bases between. CDR3 protein: CASSLVGPINEQFF. In DNA, the CDR3 is TGTGCCAGCAGCTTAGTGGGACCAATCAATGAGCAGTTCTTC.

This clone occurred a few times. The chain joins TRBV27 to TRBJ1-1, with D unresolved. V gave up 3 bases and J gave up 8 bases, with 10 bases separating them. The germline V gene encodes CDR1 MNHEY and CDR2 SMNVEV (reference sequence). CDR3 length: 12 residues. Here the CDR3 DNA reads TGTGCCAGCAGTTTGAACAGTGGGGAAGCTTTCTTT. The encoded protein is CASSLNSGEAFF.

A few counts support this clone. The V call is TRBV4-2, the J call TRBJ1-5; D gene ambiguous. Germline V gene sequence: CDR1 LGHNA, CDR2 YNFKEQ. The CDR3 runs to 13 residues. V dropped 3 bases and J dropped 5 bases, with 8 bases sitting between them. Here the CDR3 DNA reads TGTGCCAGCAGCCAGTCCGTGTATCAGCCCCAGCATTTT. Residues: CASSQSVYQPQHF.

CDR3 sequence: CASSESGSWSVVYEQYF. CDR3 in DNA: TGTGCCAGCAGTGAATCGGGGAGTTGGTCGGTTGTCTACGAGCAGTACTTC. The V and J genes are TRBV6-1 and TRBJ2-7; tentatively, D is TRBD2 (5 bases). Trimming stripped 2 bases from V and 3 bases from J, with 20 bases between. Germline-derived CDR1 and CDR2 are MNHNS and SASEGT. The CDR3 totals 17 residues.

This chain connects TRBV28 to TRBJ2-7; TRBD1 is a possible D gene (5 bases). Germline V gives CDR1 MDHEN, CDR2 SYDVKM. The CDR3 runs 15 residues. The V end lost 4 bases, the J end lost 1 base, and 14 bases lay between the germline ends. The CDR3 sequence is CASSSHMDKSYEQYF. The CDR3 nucleotides read TGTGCCAGCAGTTCCCACATGGACAAATCCTACGAGCAGTACTTC.

The chain employs TRBV18 and TRBJ1-1; 7 nucleotides match TRBD1. Germline V lookup: CDR1 KGHSH, CDR2 LQKENI. The CDR3 sequence is 15 residues long. J gave up 5 bases and V 4 bases, and 10 bases lay outside the gene matches. The CDR3 nucleotides are TGTGCCAGCTCACTCCCAGGGGGGGCTGGGACTGAAGCTTTCTTT. Translating it yields CASSLPGGAGTEAFF.

V is TRBV9 and J is TRBJ2-1; no reliable D call. V was shortened by 0 bases and J by 5 bases, with 3 bases between the two germline ends. CDR3 length: 12 amino acids. Germline loops: CDR1 SGDLS, CDR2 YYNGEE. The CDR3 DNA is TGTGCCAGCAGCGTAGGGGACAATGAGCAGTTCTTC. Translating gives CASSVGDNEQFF.

V gene TRBV27 combines with J gene TRBJ2-7, with TRBD2 matching over 10 bases. J lost 6 bases, V lost 3 bases, and 5 bases had no gene match. Germline CDR1 reads MNHEY; CDR2 reads SMNVEV (reference sequence). The CDR3 consists of 14 residues. The CDR3 sequence: CASSLIAGGPEQYF. CDR3 in DNA: TGTGCCAGCAGTTTGATAGCGGGAGGCCCCGAGCAGTACTTC.

CDR3 bases: TGCAGCGCCACCGGAGTGGACTCCTACGAGCAGTACTTC. As protein: CSATGVDSYEQYF. This chain links TRBV29-1 with TRBJ2-5; D gene ambiguous. TRBJ2-7 explains the end of the DNA better; the J call may be wrong. From germline, CDR1 is SQVTM and CDR2 ANQGSEA. The CDR3 length is 13 residues.

V usage is TRBV29-1 and J usage is TRBJ2-2; D is perhaps TRBD1 (5 bases). V dropped 5 bases and J dropped 6 bases, with 10 bases sitting between them. CDR1 and CDR2 from the germline V gene are SQVTM and ANQGSEA. The CDR3 extends over 12 amino acids. The CDR3 DNA reads TGCAGCGTTCATAAGGGGTCCGGGGAGCTGTTTTTT. Translating it yields CSVHKGSGELFF.

The J gene is TRBJ1-3, the V gene TRBV13; D gene ambiguous. This CDR3 is built from 14 residues. CDR1 is PRHDT, CDR2 FYEKMQ, per germline (reference sequence). Between the trimmed V and J ends, which lost 3 bases and 4 bases, there was a span of 10 bases. The chain's CDR3 is CASSFRMVGNTIYF. In DNA, the CDR3 is TGTGCCAGCAGCTTTAGAATGGTGGGAAACACCATATATTTT.

This chain connects TRBV7-9 to TRBJ1-2; tentative D call: TRBD1 (6 bases). The CDR3 covers 16 residues. In germline, CDR1 is SEHNR, CDR2 FQNEAQ (reference sequence). The V end was cut by 1 base, the J end by 1 base, with 13 bases between. This chain's CDR3 is CASSLVDRRINYGYTF. CDR3 DNA: TGTGCCAGCAGCTTAGTTGACAGGAGGATTAACTATGGCTACACCTTC.

The chain combines TRBV2 with TRBJ2-2; 12 bases are a match to TRBD2. The CDR3 is made up of 15 amino acids. CDR1 is SNHLY, CDR2 FYNNEI, per germline. With 2 bases clipped from V and 6 bases from J, the junction kept 1 base outside the gene matches. For the CDR3, the DNA is TGTGCCAGCAGTGAACTAGCGGGAGGGCCCGGGGAGCTGTTTTTT. It encodes CASSELAGGPGELFF.

The chain has TRBV9 and TRBJ2-7; 13 bases agree with TRBD2. V lost 3 bases to trimming and J lost 4 bases; unmatched junction nucleotides: 1. This CDR3 spans 14 amino acids. The V gene's germline CDR1 is SGDLS and CDR2 YYNGEE. The CDR3 DNA reads as TGTGCCAGCAGCGCGGGACTAGCGGGATACGAGCAGTACTTC. Amino acids: CASSAGLAGYEQYF.

In this sample, this clone turned up once. This rearrangement joins TRBV6-5 to TRBJ1-4; no clear D. V dropped 0 bases and J dropped 11 bases, with 16 bases sitting between them. CDR1 is MNHEY, CDR2 SVGAGI, per germline. The length of the CDR3 is 15 residues. The CDR3 here is CASSYSVRPPGKLFF. The CDR3 DNA reads TGTGCCAGCAGTTACTCGGTCAGGCCTCCCGGGAAACTGTTTTTT.

The chain joins TRBV2 to TRBJ1-2; TRBD1 agrees at 12 bases. V lost 7 bases, J lost 8 bases, and 5 bases stayed unmatched. Germline V gene data show CDR1 as SNHLY and CDR2 as FYNNEI. The CDR3 sequence is 13 residues long. The CDR3 DNA is TGTGCCAGCAAGGGACAGGGGGCCGGAGGCTACACCTTC. It codes for CASKGQGAGGYTF.

J is TRBJ2-2 and V is TRBV4-1; possible D gene TRBD2, 5 bases. Germline V gene lookup returns CDR1 MGHRA and CDR2 YSYEKL. The CDR3 length is 18 residues. The ends were cut back, 1 base at V and 3 bases at J, with 18 bases in the middle. The chain's CDR3 is CASSQGVLDSSYTGELFF. The CDR3 region has the DNA TGCGCCAGCAGCCAAGGAGTTCTGGACTCCTCTTACACCGGGGAGCTGTTTTTT.

V is TRBV5-1 and J is TRBJ1-4, with a tentative D call TRBD1 (6 bases). V lost 2 bases and J 7 bases, leaving 12 bases between the germline ends. This CDR3 has 14 residues. The germline gives CDR1 SGHRS, CDR2 YFSETQ. CDR3 DNA sequence: TGCGCCAGCAGCTTTACAGGGTTGGGTGAAAAACTGTTTTTT. Residues: CASSFTGLGEKLFF.

V usage is TRBV19 and J usage is TRBJ2-7, with a tentative D call TRBD2 (6 bases). The CDR3 contains 17 residues. Looked up from germline, CDR1 is LNHDA and CDR2 is SQIVND (reference sequence). V was shortened by 6 bases and J by 3 bases, with 24 bases between the two germline ends. As DNA, the CDR3 is TGTGCCAGTAGCCCCTCAAGGGCCCAACCGGGGGACTACGAGCAGTACTTC. Translating gives CASSPSRAQPGDYEQYF.

This clone was seen a handful of times. This sample also contains other DNA sequences that code for the same CDR3. This sequence joins TRBV27 and TRBJ2-7; D is ambiguous. The CDR3 consists of 11 residues. V lost 5 bases to trimming and J lost 3 bases, with 5 bases between them. CDR1 is MNHEY, CDR2 SMNVEV, per germline (reference sequence). DNA for the CDR3: TGTGCCAGCAGTCTGGGCTACGAGCAGTACTTC. It specifies CASSLGYEQYF.